These 29 T cell receptor beta chains came from one sample sequenced in a study of cytomegalovirus exposure and HLA in healthy donors. Some clones are missing from TCRdb's copy, which holds only in-frame ones; the method was immunoSEQ multiplex PCR. The sample carries approximately 140,000 clones, about 86% recorded once. The sample consisted of PBMCs. Receptor source: a woman aged 18-29 years in good health and CMV-seropositive.

J is TRBJ2-1 and V is TRBV7-8, with 8 bases matching TRBD2. This CDR3 is 17 amino acids long. J gave up 3 bases and V 4 bases, and 11 bases lay outside the gene matches. Germline V lookup: CDR1 SGHVS, CDR2 FQNEAQ. The CDR3: CASSSTSSGRDYNEQFF. Here the CDR3 DNA reads TGTGCCAGCAGCTCGACCTCGTCCGGGAGGGACTACAATGAGCAGTTCTTC.

This chain uses TRBV14 with TRBJ2-7; 7 bases are shared with TRBD1. The V and J ends lost 4 bases and 4 bases, in that order; junction bases with no gene match: 10. This CDR3 has 15 residues. Germline V lookup: CDR1 SGHDN, CDR2 FVKESK. The CDR3 sequence: CASSPWAGTVYEQYF. As DNA, the CDR3 is TGTGCCAGCAGCCCATGGGCCGGGACAGTTTACGAGCAGTACTTC.

This chain connects TRBV10-2 to TRBJ2-7; D remains unclear. This CDR3 comprises 14 residues. The V and J ends lost 4 bases and 0 bases respectively, with 10 bases between them. Germline CDR1 and CDR2: WSHSY and SAAADI. The CDR3 sequence is CASSGSLLSYEQYF. The CDR3 DNA sequence: TGCGCCAGCAGTGGAAGCCTTCTCTCCTACGAGCAGTACTTC.

The chain links TRBV6-5 to TRBJ1-1; possibly TRBD1 for D (5 bases). The V and J ends lost 8 bases and 4 bases respectively, with 11 bases between them. CDR3 length: 12 residues. CDR1 and CDR2 (germline): MNHEY, SVGAGI. This chain's CDR3 is CASGSQGTEAFF. The CDR3 DNA is TGTGCCAGCGGATCCCAGGGCACTGAAGCTTTCTTT.

This chain joins TRBV5-4 and TRBJ1-2; TRBD1 is a possible D gene (6 bases). Trimming removed 4 bases at V and 4 bases at J, with 11 bases between. Germline V gene data show CDR1 as SGHNT and CDR2 as YYREEE (reference sequence). The CDR3 spans 13 residues. This CDR3 reads CASSLDRTYGYTF. The CDR3 bases are TGTGCCAGCAGCCTGGACAGAACCTATGGCTACACCTTC. Full variable domain (missing parts from reference TRBV5-4 and TRBJ1-2): ETGVTQSPTHLIKTRGQQVTLRCSSQSGHNTVSWYQQALGQGPQFIFQYYREEENGRGNFPPRFSGLQFPNYSSELNVNALELDDSALYLCASSLDRTYGYTFGSGTRLTVV.

The chain joins TRBV11-2 to TRBJ2-7; D is unclear. V was cut by 3 bases and J by 2 bases, with 8 bases left in between. The CDR3 sequence is 13 residues long. Germline V gene sequence: CDR1 SGHAT, CDR2 FQNNGV. CDR3 bases: TGTGCCAGCAGCTTTTTGCAGACCTACGAGCAGTACTTC. Encoded protein: CASSFLQTYEQYF. The whole variable domain, filled in from reference TRBV11-2 and TRBJ2-7, reads EAGVAQSPRYKIIEKRQSVAFWCNPISGHATLYWYQQILGQGPKLLIQFQNNGVVDDSQLPKDRFSAERLKGVDSTLKIQPAKLEDSAVYLCASSFLQTYEQYFGPGTRLTVT.

The CDR3 DNA sequence: TGTGCCAGCAGACCAAGACAGGGAGGACGGGGAGCTTTCTTT. Translated: CASRPRQGGRGAFF. V usage is TRBV6-5 and J usage is TRBJ1-1, with 7 bases fitting TRBD1. J lost 10 bases, V lost 6 bases, and 14 bases had no gene match. In germline, CDR1 is MNHEY, CDR2 SVGAGI. The length of the CDR3 is 14 residues.

The chain combines TRBV7-3 with TRBJ2-3; TRBD2 matches at 9 bases. This CDR3 comprises 14 residues. Germline CDR1 SGHTA, CDR2 FQGTGA. V was pared by 5 bases and J by 1 base, with 1 base of the junction left unmatched. This CDR3 is CASSRLAGTDTQYF. The CDR3 bases are TGTGCCAGCAGCCGACTAGCGGGCACAGATACGCAGTATTTT.

This clone was counted once. The genes are TRBV28 and TRBJ1-2, with TRBD1 matching over 8 bases. V lost 3 bases to trimming and J lost 3 bases; unmatched junction nucleotides: 15. CDR3 length equals 18 residues. Germline-derived CDR1 and CDR2 are MDHEN and SYDVKM. CDR3 in amino acids: CASSFGSGGRFAYYGYTF. The CDR3 DNA reads TGTGCCAGCAGTTTTGGGTCAGGGGGCAGGTTTGCGTACTATGGCTACACCTTC.

The chain recombines TRBV5-1 with TRBJ2-2, with D possibly matching TRBD1 (5 bases). From germline, CDR1 is SGHRS and CDR2 YFSETQ. This CDR3 has 16 amino acids. With 0 bases removed from V and 0 bases from J, the gap between germline ends came to 9 bases. This CDR3 is CASSLVQAPNTGELFF. As DNA, the CDR3 is TGCGCCAGCAGCTTGGTACAGGCTCCGAACACCGGGGAGCTGTTTTTT.

The chain employs TRBV4-2 and TRBJ2-7; 14 bases are a match to TRBD2. The germline V gene encodes CDR1 LGHNA and CDR2 YNFKEQ. CDR3 length equals 16 residues. V gave up 4 bases and J gave up 4 bases; unmatched junction bases: 6. As DNA, the CDR3 is TGTGCCAGCAGCCCAGCGGGGACTAGCGGGAGTTACGAGCAGTACTTC. Its protein product is CASSPAGTSGSYEQYF.

Concerning this clone itself: This specimen includes other DNA sequences encoding the same CDR3. The chain combines TRBV2 with TRBJ2-5, with D possibly being TRBD2 (5 bases). Germline CDR1 SNHLY, CDR2 FYNNEI. V was shortened by 8 bases and J by 5 bases, with 12 bases between the two germline ends. The CDR3 has 12 amino acids. The DNA for the CDR3 is TGTGCCAGCTCCCCCGGAGGTGAGACCCAGTACTTC. Translated, it gives CASSPGGETQYF.

The chain couples TRBV4-2 to TRBJ2-5; D gene ambiguous. This CDR3 comprises 14 residues. Deletions cut 5 bases from V and 4 bases from J, with 14 bases between. Germline CDR1 LGHNA, CDR2 YNFKEQ. This CDR3 is CASSSGPDGETQYF. The CDR3 DNA is TGTGCCAGCAGCAGTGGGCCCGATGGAGAGACCCAGTACTTC.

The V and J genes are TRBV18 and TRBJ1-2; no definite D call. Trimming took off 2 bases at V and 5 bases at J, with 9 bases between the two ends. The germline CDR1 and CDR2 sequences are KGHSH and LQKENI. This CDR3 has 13 amino acids. CDR3 amino acids: CASSPSAEYGYTF. Here the CDR3 DNA reads TGTGCCAGCTCACCATCGGCGGAGTATGGCTACACCTTC.

This chain links TRBV6-5 with TRBJ1-1; 8 bases align to TRBD1. The germline CDR1 and CDR2 sequences are MNHEY and SVGAGI. The ends lost 6 bases at V and 5 bases at J; junction bases unmatched: 8. CDR3 length: 14 amino acids. In DNA form, the CDR3 reads TGTGCCAGCAGCAGGACAGGGCGGTGGACTGAAGCTTTCTTT. This translates into CASSRTGRWTEAFF.

The chain couples TRBV2 to TRBJ1-5, with D possibly TRBD1 on 6 matching bases. The CDR3 spans 15 residues. The V gene lost 4 bases and the J gene lost 1 base, with 11 bases spanning the gap. The germline V gene has CDR1 SNHLY and CDR2 FYNNEI. CDR3 sequence: CASSVLGASNQPQHF. CDR3 nucleotide sequence: TGTGCCAGCAGTGTTCTGGGGGCGAGCAATCAGCCCCAGCATTTT.

This chain joins TRBV5-4 and TRBJ2-2; D is perhaps TRBD1 (6 bases). Germline values: CDR1 SGHNT, CDR2 YYREEE (reference sequence). V was clipped by 1 base and J by 6 bases, with 10 bases between them. This CDR3 contains 14 residues. CDR3 protein: CASSLRQGSGELFF. The DNA of the CDR3 is TGTGCCAGCAGCTTGCGGCAGGGGTCCGGGGAGCTGTTTTTT.

This chain uses TRBV11-3 with TRBJ2-2; D gene uncertain. Per germline, CDR1 SGHNT and CDR2 YENEEA. The CDR3 consists of 12 residues. V lost 5 bases, J lost 7 bases, and 8 bases lay in between. In nucleotides, the CDR3 is TGTGCCAGCAGCCTCCCCCGCGGGGAGCTGTTTTTT. It encodes CASSLPRGELFF.

The CDR3 nucleotides are TGTGCCAGCAGAAACCCGACAGGGAGCAATCAGCCCCAGCATTTT. It is translated as CASRNPTGSNQPQHF. V usage is TRBV28 and J usage is TRBJ1-5, with 7 bases that match TRBD1. Germline CDR1 is MDHEN and CDR2 is SYDVKM. This CDR3 comprises 15 residues. After removal of 6 bases from V and 1 base from J, the junction contained 6 bases not matched to a gene.

This clone was seen a handful of times. The chain employs TRBV19 and TRBJ2-7; D might be TRBD1 (5 bases). The CDR3 loop spans 12 amino acids. From germline, CDR1 is LNHDA and CDR2 SQIVND (reference sequence). Trimming removed 8 bases at V and 5 bases at J, with 13 bases between. The CDR3 loop is CASLTADNEQYF. The CDR3 coding sequence is TGTGCCAGTTTAACCGCGGACAACGAGCAGTACTTC. The full variable domain, completed using reference TRBV19 and TRBJ2-7, is DGGITQSPKYLFRKEGQNVTLSCEQNLNHDAMYWYRQDPGQGLRLIYYSQIVNDFQKGDIAEGYSVSREKKESFPLTVTSAQKNPTAFYLCASLTADNEQYFGPGTRLTVT.

The DNA of the CDR3 is TGTGCCAGCAGCTATCCGGGACACCTTGAAGCTTTCTTT. Translation gives CASSYPGHLEAFF. The chain recombines TRBV7-9 with TRBJ1-1; maybe TRBD1 (6 bases). The CDR3 contains 13 residues. Trimming shortened V by 4 bases and J by 7 bases, and 13 bases separated the two germline ends. Germline V lookup: CDR1 SEHNR, CDR2 FQNEAQ (reference sequence).

The chain links TRBV27 to TRBJ2-3; 7 positions agree with TRBD1. The junction had 11 bases not matched to a gene; V was cut back by 8 bases and J by 3 bases. Germline CDR1 reads MNHEY; CDR2 reads SMNVEV (reference sequence). The CDR3 has 15 amino acids. CDR3 sequence: CASHAGGPATDTQYF. The CDR3 coding sequence is TGTGCCAGCCACGCAGGGGGTCCTGCTACAGATACGCAGTATTTT.

The chain combines TRBV7-9 with TRBJ2-7; 7 bases agree with TRBD1. The CDR3 runs to 14 residues. Germline CDR1 is SEHNR and CDR2 is FQNEAQ (reference sequence). V dropped 6 bases and J dropped 0; count of bases not matched to a gene: 5. The CDR3 loop reads CASSTGASSYEQYF. The CDR3, as DNA: TGTGCCAGCAGTACAGGGGCAAGCTCCTACGAGCAGTACTTC.

This chain joins TRBV18 and TRBJ2-7; 9 nucleotides agree with TRBD1. Trimming cost V 3 bases and J 3 bases; bases outside gene matches: 3. The CDR3 is made up of 14 amino acids. Germline values: CDR1 KGHSH, CDR2 LQKENI. The CDR3 DNA follows: TGTGCCAGCTCACCGACAGGGGGGAACTACGAGCAGTACTTC. This codes for CASSPTGGNYEQYF.

The CDR3 spells CASSLAPLAVITDTQYF. CDR3 nucleotide sequence: TGCGCCAGCAGCTTGGCTCCACTAGCGGTGATCACAGATACGCAGTATTTT. This chain uses TRBV5-1 with TRBJ2-3; 8 positions agree with TRBD2. Trimming cost V 0 bases and J 2 bases; bases outside gene matches: 8. This CDR3 has 17 residues. Germline-derived CDR1 and CDR2 are SGHRS and YFSETQ.

V and J are TRBV5-1 and TRBJ1-4; D is unclear. Germline-derived CDR1 and CDR2 are SGHRS and YFSETQ. The CDR3 totals 17 residues. The V and J ends lost 2 bases and 3 bases respectively, with 17 bases between them. The DNA of the CDR3 is TGCGCCAGCAGCTTACTGGGCCTCTCGATACCTAATGAAAAACTGTTTTTT. It specifies CASSLLGLSIPNEKLFF.

V usage is TRBV28 and J usage is TRBJ1-1; D gene unclear. CDR3 length: 21 amino acids. The germline V gene encodes CDR1 MDHEN and CDR2 SYDVKM. V lost 3 bases, J lost 1 base, and 30 bases lay in between. Written as DNA, the CDR3 is TGTGCCAGCAGTTTTGATGTTGTAGATGCCGTGAGTTCGTATAGGAACACTGAAGCTTTCTTT. This gives the protein CASSFDVVDAVSSYRNTEAFF.

This sequence joins TRBV27 and TRBJ2-6; no clear D gene. This CDR3 comprises 13 residues. Trimming removed 7 bases from V and 2 bases from J, with 6 bases in between. Germline V gene sequence: CDR1 MNHEY, CDR2 SMNVEV (reference sequence). The CDR3 loop is CASTVPGANVLTF. The CDR3 DNA follows: TGTGCCAGCACCGTCCCTGGGGCCAACGTCCTGACTTTC.

V usage is TRBV5-1 and J usage is TRBJ2-3, with TRBD2 identical over 10 bases. The length of the CDR3 is 16 residues. Germline V gene data show CDR1 as SGHRS and CDR2 as YFSETQ. V shed 4 bases, J shed 6 bases, and the junction held 11 bases outside the gene matches. The DNA for the CDR3 is TGCGCCAGCAGCCCCATTCTAGCGGGAGAGATGGATACGCAGTATTTT. It codes for CASSPILAGEMDTQYF.